This T cell receptor (beta chain) was captured by sequencing in a study of blood T cell repertoires in COVID-19. The overall study: Acute and convalescent COVID-19 specimens originated in the United States, Italy and Spain. T cells, B-cell-depleted T cells, or PBMCs supplied cDNA or gDNA.

Per the study methods: Reference gene primers were amplified, and this amplification served to estimate nucleated cell counts. Measured with immunoSEQ multiplex PCR; TCRdb has only the in-frame clones, and not every one. The DNA was the basis for D and trimming; V, J and clone size are from that table. The table lists roughly 230,000 clones, roughly 89% of them singletons, with 3.5% to 5.5% in the top ten. The source of this sequence is a woman between 40 and 50 years old who had recovered from COVID-19. The sequencing sample was made of peripheral blood.

CDR3 loop: CAISESSGMSGTSGVETQYF. As DNA, the CDR3 is TGTGCCATCAGTGAGTCGAGTGGCATGAGCGGGACTAGCGGGGTAGAGACCCAGTACTTC. The chain has TRBV10-3 and TRBJ2-5; 13 nucleotides line up with TRBD2. J lost 4 bases, V lost 0 bases, and 14 bases had no gene match. CDR3 length: 20 amino acids. The germline gives CDR1 ENHRY, CDR2 SYGVKD.